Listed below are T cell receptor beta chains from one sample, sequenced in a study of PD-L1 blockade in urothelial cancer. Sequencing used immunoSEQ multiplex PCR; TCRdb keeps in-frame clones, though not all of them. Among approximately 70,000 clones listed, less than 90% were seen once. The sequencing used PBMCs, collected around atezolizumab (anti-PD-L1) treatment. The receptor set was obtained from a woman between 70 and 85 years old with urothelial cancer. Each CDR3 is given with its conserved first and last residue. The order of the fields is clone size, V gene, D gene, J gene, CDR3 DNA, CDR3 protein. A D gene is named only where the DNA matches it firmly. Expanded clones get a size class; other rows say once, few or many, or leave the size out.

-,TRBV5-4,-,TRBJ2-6,TGTGCCAGCAGCTTGAAAACAGTCTCTGGGGCCAACGTCCTGACTTTC,CASSLKTVSGANVLTF
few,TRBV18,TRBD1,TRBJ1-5,TGTGCCAGCTCACCTGGACAGGGGAACAATCAGCCCCAGCATTTT,CASSPGQGNNQPQHF
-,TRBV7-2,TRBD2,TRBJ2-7,TGTGCCAGCAGCCCCTTCGAGCTAGCGGGGGGCAACGAGCAGTACTTC,CASSPFELAGGNEQYF
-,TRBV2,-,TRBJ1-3,TGTGCCAGCAGACCGACAGGATTCTCTGGAAACACCATATATTTT,CASRPTGFSGNTIYF
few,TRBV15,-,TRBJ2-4,TGTGCCACCAGCAGACAGCAGGGCTCCTCACGGCCAGCCAAAAACATTCAGTACTTC,CATSRQQGSSRPAKNIQYF
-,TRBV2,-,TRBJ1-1,TGTGCCAGCAGTGAGTGGCTCAGCACTGAAGCTTTCTTT,CASSEWLSTEAFF
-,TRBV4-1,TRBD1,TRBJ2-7,TGCGCCAGCAGCCCGCACCGGGACAGGGTAGGCGAGCAGTACTTC,CASSPHRDRVGEQYF
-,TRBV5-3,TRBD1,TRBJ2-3,TGTGCCAGAAGCTTGGGAGGCAGGGACAGGGGCACAGATACGCAGTATTTT,CARSLGGRDRGTDTQYF
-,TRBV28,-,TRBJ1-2,TGTGCCAGCAGCCCTAGACGGAGCGGTGGCTACACCTTC,CASSPRRSGGYTF
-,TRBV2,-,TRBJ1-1,TGTGCCAGCAGGCAGGGGAACACTGAAGCTTTCTTT,CASRQGNTEAFF
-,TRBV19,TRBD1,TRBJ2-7,TGTGCCAGTAGTATCCCAGGACAGGGGTCCTACGAGCAGTACTTC,CASSIPGQGSYEQYF
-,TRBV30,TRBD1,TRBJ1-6,TGTGCCTGGGAGGGGACAGGGGTTAGTTCACCCCTCCACTTT,CAWEGTGVSSPLHF
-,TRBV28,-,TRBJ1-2,TGTGCCAGCAGTTTGCAGGGGAATGGCTACACCTTC,CASSLQGNGYTF
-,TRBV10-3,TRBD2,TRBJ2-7,TGTGCCATCAGTGGGACTAGCGGGAGTAGGTACTTC,CAISGTSGSRYF
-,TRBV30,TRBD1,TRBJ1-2,TGTGCCTGGAATCCGGGACAGGGCGCCTATGGCTACACCTTC,CAWNPGQGAYGYTF
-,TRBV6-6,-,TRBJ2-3,TGTGCCAGCAGTTACGGGGCAGGGACAGATACGCAGTATTTT,CASSYGAGTDTQYF
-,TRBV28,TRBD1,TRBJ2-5,TGTGCCAGCAGCATGGGCCTGACAGGGGGAGAGGAGACCCAGTACTTC,CASSMGLTGGEETQYF
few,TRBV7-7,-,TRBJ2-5,TGTGCCAGCAGCGTGGGCGGCGGGGCACAAGAGACCCAGTACTTC,CASSVGGGAQETQYF
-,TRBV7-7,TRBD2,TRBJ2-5,TGTGCCAGCAGCCAGGGACTAGCCATCCAAGAGACCCAGTACTTC,CASSQGLAIQETQYF
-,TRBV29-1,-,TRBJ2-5,TGCAGCGTTGGGCCAACTCCGCGGGAGACCCAGTACTTC,CSVGPTPRETQYF
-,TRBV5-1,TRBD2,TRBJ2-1,TGCGCCAGCAGCTTTGGTGGGACTAGCGGCTACAATGAGCAGTTCTTC,CASSFGGTSGYNEQFF
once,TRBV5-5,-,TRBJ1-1,TGTGCCAGCAGCCGCGACAGTTATGAAGCTTTCTTT,CASSRDSYEAFF
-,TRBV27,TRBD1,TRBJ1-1,TGTGCCAGCAGTCGGGACAGGGCGAACCCTGAAGCTTTCTTT,CASSRDRANPEAFF
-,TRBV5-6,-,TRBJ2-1,TGTGCCAGCAGCTACAGGGTGTTCCCCTACAATGAGCAGTTCTTC,CASSYRVFPYNEQFF
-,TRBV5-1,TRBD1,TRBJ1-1,TGCGCCAGCAGCCCAACAGGGGACTCCACTGAAAGCTCTTTCTTT,CASSPTGDSTESSFF
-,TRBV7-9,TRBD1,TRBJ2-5,TGTGCCAGCAGTCTTCGACAGGGAGAGACCCAGTACTTC,CASSLRQGETQYF
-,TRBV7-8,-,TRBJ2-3,TGTGCCAGCAGCTCAAACAGTGCTAGCACAGATACGCAGTATTTT,CASSSNSASTDTQYF
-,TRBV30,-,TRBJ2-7,TGTGCCTGGAGTGTACAGCACGAGCAGTACTTC,CAWSVQHEQYF
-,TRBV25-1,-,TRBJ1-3,TGTGCCAGCAGTCTACAGGGCTTTACTGGAAACACCATATATTTT,CASSLQGFTGNTIYF
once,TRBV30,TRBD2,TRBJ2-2,TGTGCCTGGACCGGCGGGAGAGGGACCGGGGAGCTGTTTTTT,CAWTGGRGTGELFF
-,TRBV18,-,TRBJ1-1,TGTGCCAGCTCACCAGTCAGCAGGGAGAACACTGAAGCTTTCTTT,CASSPVSRENTEAFF
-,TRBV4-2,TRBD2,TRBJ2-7,TGTGCCAGCAGCCAAGATCAGACTAGCGGGGGGCGTTACGAGCAGTACTTC,CASSQDQTSGGRYEQYF
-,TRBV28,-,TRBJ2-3,TGTGCCAGCAGTTTAATCGCAGATACGCAGTATTTT,CASSLIADTQYF
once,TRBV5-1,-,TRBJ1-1,TGCGCCAGCAGCTTGGAGCGGGCCGAGGAAGCTTTCTTT,CASSLERAEEAFF
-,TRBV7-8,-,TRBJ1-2,TGTGCCAGCAGCCCACAACGGGGGGGAGGAGGCTACACCTTC,CASSPQRGGGGYTF
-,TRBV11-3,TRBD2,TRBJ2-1,TGTGCCAGCAGCCAAGCCAGGACTAGCGAGTACAATGAGCAGTTCTTC,CASSQARTSEYNEQFF
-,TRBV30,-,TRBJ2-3,TGTGCCTCGAACACCGGGACTAGCACAGATACGCAGTATTTT,CASNTGTSTDTQYF
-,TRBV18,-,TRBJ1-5,TGTGCCAGCTCATCCCGACAGCAGAATCAGCCCCAGCATTTT,CASSSRQQNQPQHF
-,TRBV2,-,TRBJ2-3,TGTGCCAGCAGTGGAACTTTCCCGACACGTACGCAGTATTTT,CASSGTFPTRTQYF
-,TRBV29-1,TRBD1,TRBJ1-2,TGCAGCACGTCGGGACAGTTCGATAACTATGGCTACACCTTC,CSTSGQFDNYGYTF
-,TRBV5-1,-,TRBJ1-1,TGCGCCAGCAGCTTGGCCCAGGGGAAGGTCACTGAAGCTTTCTTT,CASSLAQGKVTEAFF